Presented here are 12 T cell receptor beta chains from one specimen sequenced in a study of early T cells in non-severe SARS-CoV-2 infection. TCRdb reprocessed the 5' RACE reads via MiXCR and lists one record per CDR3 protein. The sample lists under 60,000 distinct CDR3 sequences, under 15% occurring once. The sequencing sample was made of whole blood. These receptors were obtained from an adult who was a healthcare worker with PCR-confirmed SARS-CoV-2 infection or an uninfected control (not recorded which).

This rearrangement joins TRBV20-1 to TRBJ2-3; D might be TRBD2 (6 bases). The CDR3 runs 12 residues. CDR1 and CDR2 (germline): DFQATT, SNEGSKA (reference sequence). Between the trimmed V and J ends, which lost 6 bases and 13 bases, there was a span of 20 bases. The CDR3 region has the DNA TGCAGTGCCTCCAAGGCCCGGGGGTATGAGTATTTT. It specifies CSASKARGYEYF.

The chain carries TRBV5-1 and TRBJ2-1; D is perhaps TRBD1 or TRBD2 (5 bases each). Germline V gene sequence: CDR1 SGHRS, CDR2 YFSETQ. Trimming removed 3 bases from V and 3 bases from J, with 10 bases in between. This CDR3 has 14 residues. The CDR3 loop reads CASSSGTVYNEQFF. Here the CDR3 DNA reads TGCGCCAGCAGCTCCGGGACGGTCTACAATGAGCAGTTCTTC.

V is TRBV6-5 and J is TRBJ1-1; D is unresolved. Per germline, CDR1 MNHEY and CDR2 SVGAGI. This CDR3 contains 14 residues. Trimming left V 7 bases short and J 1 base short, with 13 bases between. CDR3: CASKRDFRNTEAFF. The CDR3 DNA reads TGTGCCAGCAAGAGGGATTTTCGGAACACTGAAGCTTTCTTT.

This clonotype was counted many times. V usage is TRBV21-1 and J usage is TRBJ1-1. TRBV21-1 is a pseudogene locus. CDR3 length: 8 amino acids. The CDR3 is CASGGGFF. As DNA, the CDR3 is TGTGCCAGCGGTGGAGGTTTCTTT.

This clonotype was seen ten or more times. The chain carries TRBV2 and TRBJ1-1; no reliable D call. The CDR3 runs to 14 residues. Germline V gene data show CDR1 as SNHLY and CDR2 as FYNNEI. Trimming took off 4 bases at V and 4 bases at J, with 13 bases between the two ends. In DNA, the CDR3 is TGTGCCAGCAGTGTATCGGGCGGTTCCACTGAAGCTTTCTTT. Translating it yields CASSVSGGSTEAFF.

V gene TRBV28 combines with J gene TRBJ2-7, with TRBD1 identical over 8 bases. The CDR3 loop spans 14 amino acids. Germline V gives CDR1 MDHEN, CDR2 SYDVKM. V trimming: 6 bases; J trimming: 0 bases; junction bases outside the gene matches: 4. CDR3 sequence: CASSATGVSYEQYF. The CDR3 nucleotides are TGTGCCAGCAGCGCGACAGGGGTCTCCTACGAGCAGTACTTC.

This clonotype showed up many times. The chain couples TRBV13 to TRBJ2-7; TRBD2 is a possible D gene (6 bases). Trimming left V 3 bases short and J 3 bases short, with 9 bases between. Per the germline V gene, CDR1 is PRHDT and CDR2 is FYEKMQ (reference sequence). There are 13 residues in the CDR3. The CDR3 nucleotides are TGTGCCAGCAGCTTGGGGGGAAACTACGAGCAGTACTTC. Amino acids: CASSLGGNYEQYF. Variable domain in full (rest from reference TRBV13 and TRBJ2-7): AAGVIQSPRHLIKEKRETATLKCYPIPRHDTVYWYQQGPGQDPQFLISFYEKMQSDKGSIPDRFSAQQFSDYHSELNMSSLELGDSALYFCASSLGGNYEQYFGPGTRLTVT.

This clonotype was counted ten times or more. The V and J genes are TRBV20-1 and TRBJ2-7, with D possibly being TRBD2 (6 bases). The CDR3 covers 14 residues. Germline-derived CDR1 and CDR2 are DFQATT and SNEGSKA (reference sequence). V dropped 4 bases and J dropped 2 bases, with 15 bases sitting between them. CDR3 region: CSAIPMGRTYEQYF. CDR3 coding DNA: TGCAGTGCTATCCCTATGGGGAGGACCTACGAGCAGTACTTC.

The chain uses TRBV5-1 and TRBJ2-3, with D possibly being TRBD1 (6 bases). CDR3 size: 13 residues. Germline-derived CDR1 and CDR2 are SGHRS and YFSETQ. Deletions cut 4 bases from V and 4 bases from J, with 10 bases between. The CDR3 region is CASSTRQADTQYF. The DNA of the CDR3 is TGCGCCAGCAGCACCCGACAGGCAGATACGCAGTATTTT.

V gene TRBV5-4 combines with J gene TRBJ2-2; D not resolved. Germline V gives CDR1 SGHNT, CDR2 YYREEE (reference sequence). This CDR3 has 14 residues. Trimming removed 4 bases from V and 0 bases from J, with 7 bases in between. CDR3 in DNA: TGTGCCAGCAGCATTACAGCGAACACCGGGGAGCTGTTTTTT. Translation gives CASSITANTGELFF. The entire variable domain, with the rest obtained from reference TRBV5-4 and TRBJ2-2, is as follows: ETGVTQSPTHLIKTRGQQVTLRCSSQSGHNTVSWYQQALGQGPQFIFQYYREEENGRGNFPPRFSGLQFPNYSSELNVNALELDDSALYLCASSITANTGELFFGEGSRLTVL.

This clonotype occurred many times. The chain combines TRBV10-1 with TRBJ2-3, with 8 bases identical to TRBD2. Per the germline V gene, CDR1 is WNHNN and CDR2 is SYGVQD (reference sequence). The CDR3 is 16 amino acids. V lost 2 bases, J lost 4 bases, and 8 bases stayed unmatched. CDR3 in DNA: TGCGCCAGCAGTGAGGGTCGGGAGGGAGCCCCAGATACGCAGTATTTT. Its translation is CASSEGREGAPDTQYF.

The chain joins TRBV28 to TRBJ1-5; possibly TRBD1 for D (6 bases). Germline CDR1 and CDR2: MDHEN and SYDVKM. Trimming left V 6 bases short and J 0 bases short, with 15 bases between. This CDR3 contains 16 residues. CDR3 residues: CASSDMDRYSNQPQHF. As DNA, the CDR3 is TGTGCCAGCAGCGACATGGACAGATATAGCAATCAGCCCCAGCATTTT.